This is a list of T cell receptor beta chains from one sample in a study of blood T cell repertoires in COVID-19. This table comes from immunoSEQ multiplex PCR, and its TCRdb copy is limited to in-frame clones, with some not included. The sample holds approximately 150,000 clones, under 90% seen once. The sample comprised peripheral blood. These receptors came from an elderly woman with acute or convalescent COVID-19. CDR3s include the opening cysteine and the closing phenylalanine or tryptophan. A D gene is named only where the DNA matches it firmly. The size field is filled for only some rows; it gives once, few, many or a size class.

j_gene | v_gene | d_gene | abundance | CDR3aa | CDR3nt
TRBJ2-1 | TRBV2 | TRBD1 | . | CASSGQGPQFF | TGTGCCAGCAGTGGACAGGGACCCCAGTTCTTC
TRBJ1-6 | TRBV6-2/TRBV6-3 | . | . | CASSYRGGDNSPLHF | TGTGCCAGCAGTTACCGAGGGGGGGATAATTCACCCCTCCACTTT
TRBJ1-1 | TRBV7-8 | TRBD1 | . | CASSTRTGATEAFF | TGTGCCAGCAGCACTCGGACAGGGGCCACTGAAGCTTTCTTT
TRBJ2-2 | TRBV5-1 | . | . | CASNLQERTGELFF | TGCGCCAGCAATCTTCAGGAAAGAACCGGGGAGCTGTTTTTT
TRBJ2-1 | TRBV18 | . | once | CASSPRPGLHEQFF | TGTGCCAGCTCACCACGTCCAGGGCTCCATGAGCAGTTCTTC
TRBJ1-6 | TRBV30 | . | . | CACGQPNSPLHF | TGTGCCTGTGGACAGCCTAATTCACCCCTCCACTTT
TRBJ2-7 | TRBV18 | TRBD2 | . | CASSPSGKVEQYF | TGTGCCAGCTCACCGAGCGGGAAGGTCGAGCAGTACTTC
TRBJ2-5 | TRBV20-1 | TRBD2 | . | CSASTTRGGAWGETQYF | TGCAGTGCTAGTACGACTCGCGGGGGGGCCTGGGGGGAGACCCAGTACTTC
TRBJ2-5 | TRBV5-1 | . | . | CASSWLAEETQYF | TGCGCCAGCAGCTGGCTGGCAGAAGAGACCCAGTACTTC
TRBJ2-1 | TRBV3-1/TRBV3-2 | . | once | CASSQGAQIYNEQFF | TGTGCCAGCAGCCAGGGGGCTCAGATCTACAATGAGCAGTTCTTC
TRBJ2-2 | TRBV7-2 | . | . | CASSLERVYTGELFF | TGTGCCAGCAGCCTGGAGCGGGTTTACACCGGGGAGCTGTTTTTT
TRBJ1-1 | TRBV19 | TRBD1 | . | CASSIWRDRLNTEAFF | TGTGCCAGTAGTATTTGGAGGGACAGATTGAACACTGAAGCTTTCTTT
TRBJ2-2 | TRBV5-1 | TRBD1 | . | CASSKDRVANTGELFF | TGCGCCAGCAGCAAAGACAGGGTGGCGAACACCGGGGAGCTGTTTTTT
TRBJ1-1 | TRBV9 | . | . | CASSGGGAGITEAFF | TGTGCCAGCAGCGGCGGAGGGGCGGGAATCACTGAAGCTTTCTTT
TRBJ1-2 | TRBV10-2 | TRBD1 | . | CASSESNRDRRGYTF | TGCGCCAGCAGTGAGTCAAACCGGGACAGGCGGGGCTACACCTTC
TRBJ2-7 | TRBV2 | TRBD1 | . | CASTKDRGSYEQYF | TGTGCCAGCACCAAGGACAGGGGATCCTACGAGCAGTACTTC
TRBJ2-6 | TRBV15 | . | few | CATSRVEGSGANVLTF | TGTGCCACCAGCAGAGTCGAGGGCTCTGGGGCCAACGTCCTGACTTTC
TRBJ2-1 | TRBV4-1 | TRBD2 | . | CASSQNSGGAYEQFF | TGCGCCAGCAGCCAAAATAGCGGGGGGGCCTATGAGCAGTTCTTC
TRBJ2-7 | TRBV13 | TRBD2 | . | CASSLGPGLAGTPYEQYF | TGTGCCAGCAGCTTAGGGCCGGGACTAGCGGGAACACCCTACGAGCAGTACTTC
TRBJ1-4 | TRBV29-1 | . | . | CSVRTASNEKLFF | TGCAGCGTCAGGACAGCCAGTAATGAAAAACTGTTTTTT
TRBJ2-7 | TRBV7-2 | . | . | CASSSLSYEQYF | TGTGCCAGCAGCTCCCTCTCCTACGAGCAGTACTTC
TRBJ2-1 | TRBV14 | . | . | CASSQGLGGAHEQFF | TGTGCCAGCAGCCAAGGGCTTGGAGGGGCCCATGAGCAGTTCTTC
TRBJ2-3 | TRBV18 | . | once | CASSEITDTQYF | TGTGCCAGCTCAGAGATCACAGATACGCAGTATTTT
TRBJ1-1 | TRBV6-5 | . | . | CASSYRQLNTEAFF | TGTGCCAGCAGTTACCGACAGTTAAACACTGAAGCTTTCTTT
TRBJ2-5 | TRBV7-8 | . | . | CASSSTVGRETQYF | TGTGCCAGCAGCTCCACCGTGGGGCGGGAGACCCAGTACTTC
TRBJ1-2 | TRBV28 | . | . | CASSLISSGGYTF | TGTGCCAGCAGTTTAATAAGTTCGGGGGGCTACACCTTC
TRBJ2-4 | TRBV12-3/TRBV12-4 | . | . | CASRGLQNIQYF | TGTGCCAGCAGAGGACTACAAAACATTCAGTACTTC
TRBJ1-1 | TRBV3-1/TRBV3-2 | . | . | CASSQATAGGTEAFF | TGTGCCAGCAGCCAAGCAACGGCGGGCGGCACTGAAGCTTTCTTT
TRBJ2-3 | TRBV7-2 | TRBD2 | . | CASSWGPAGGPGDTQYF | TGTGCCAGCAGCTGGGGACCAGCGGGGGGGCCGGGAGATACGCAGTATTTT
TRBJ2-5 | TRBV4-2 | TRBD1 | . | CASSQDRQGEETQYF | TGTGCCAGCAGCCAAGATCGACAGGGGGAAGAGACCCAGTACTTC
TRBJ2-1 | TRBV19 | . | . | CASSIRWSVEGSYNEQFF | TGTGCCAGTAGTATACGATGGTCAGTGGAGGGATCTTACAATGAGCAGTTCTTC
TRBJ1-3 | TRBV7-2 | . | . | CASSPRGTGNTIYF | TGTGCCAGCAGCCCAAGGGGAACTGGAAACACCATATATTTT
TRBJ1-5 | TRBV19 | TRBD1 | . | CASERQGNQPQHF | TGTGCCAGTGAGAGACAGGGAAATCAGCCCCAGCATTTT
TRBJ2-1 | TRBV5-6 | TRBD2 | . | CASSLGSSGGSYNEQFF | TGTGCCAGCAGCCTCGGGTCTAGCGGGGGGTCCTACAATGAGCAGTTCTTC
TRBJ2-5 | TRBV5-1 | . | . | CASSFMGGADWETQYF | TGCGCCAGCAGCTTCATGGGGGGGGCCGATTGGGAGACCCAGTACTTC
TRBJ1-4 | TRBV7-2 | . | few | CASSLGVTRANEKLFF | TGTGCCAGCAGCTTAGGAGTAACCAGGGCTAATGAAAAACTGTTTTTT
TRBJ2-2 | TRBV28 | TRBD1 | few | CASVLAGGYTGELFF | TGTGCCAGCGTCTTGGCAGGGGGCTACACCGGGGAGCTGTTTTTT
TRBJ2-1 | TRBV27 | TRBD2 | . | CASSTPTSGRRGEQFF | TGTGCCAGCAGCACCCCGACTAGCGGGAGGAGAGGTGAGCAGTTCTTC
TRBJ2-1 | TRBV5-1 | TRBD2 | . | CASSLLAGGIYNEQFF | TGCGCCAGCAGCTTACTAGCGGGAGGGATCTACAATGAGCAGTTCTTC
TRBJ1-5 | TRBV6-2/TRBV6-3 | TRBD1 | . | CASSGTGLDNQPQHF | TGTGCCAGCAGCGGGACAGGCTTAGACAATCAGCCCCAGCATTTT
TRBJ2-1 | TRBV11-2 | TRBD2 | . | CASSLSGLPYNEQFF | TGTGCCAGCAGCCTCTCGGGACTACCTTACAATGAGCAGTTCTTC
TRBJ1-1 | TRBV19 | . | . | CASSIGQWNTEAFF | TGTGCCAGTAGTATAGGACAGTGGAACACTGAAGCTTTCTTT
TRBJ2-7 | TRBV13 | . | . | CASSSGEFPDKNEQYF | TGTGCCAGCAGTTCCGGGGAGTTTCCCGATAAGAACGAGCAGTACTTC
TRBJ2-7 | TRBV4-3 | TRBD1 | . | CASSQERGTGGSEQYF | TGCGCCAGCAGCCAAGAAAGGGGGACAGGGGGGTCCGAGCAGTACTTC
TRBJ2-1 | TRBV9 | TRBD2 | . | CASSMRTSGRGNEQFF | TGTGCCAGCAGCATGCGGACTAGCGGGCGAGGCAATGAGCAGTTCTTC